This T cell receptor (beta chain) was captured in a study of T cells after yellow fever vaccination. Germline CDR1 is SNHLY and CDR2 is FYNNEI. V shed 4 bases, J shed 0 bases, and the junction held 9 bases outside the gene matches. CDR3 size: 17 residues. MiXCR was run by TCRdb on the 5' RACE reads, yielding one entry per CDR3 protein. The sample records more than 350,000 distinct CDR3 sequences, around 10% being singletons. This clonotype was detected a few times. The material sequenced was PBMCs, taken on the day of the first yellow fever vaccination. This clonotype originated in a man in his late teens or twenties who received the YFV17D yellow fever vaccine. J is TRBJ2-3 and V is TRBV2, with 8 positions matching TRBD1. CDR3 coding DNA: TGTGCCAGCAGTGGAACAGAGACAGGGGCTAGCACAGATACGCAGTATTTT. Translated, it gives CASSGTETGASTDTQYF. The complete variable domain, with remaining parts taken from reference TRBV2 and TRBJ2-3, reads EPEVTQTPSHQVTQMGQEVILRCVPISNHLYFYWYRQILGQKVEFLVSFYNNEISEKSEIFDDQFSVERPDGSNFTLKIRSTKLEDSAMYFCASSGTETGASTDTQYFGPGTRLTVL.